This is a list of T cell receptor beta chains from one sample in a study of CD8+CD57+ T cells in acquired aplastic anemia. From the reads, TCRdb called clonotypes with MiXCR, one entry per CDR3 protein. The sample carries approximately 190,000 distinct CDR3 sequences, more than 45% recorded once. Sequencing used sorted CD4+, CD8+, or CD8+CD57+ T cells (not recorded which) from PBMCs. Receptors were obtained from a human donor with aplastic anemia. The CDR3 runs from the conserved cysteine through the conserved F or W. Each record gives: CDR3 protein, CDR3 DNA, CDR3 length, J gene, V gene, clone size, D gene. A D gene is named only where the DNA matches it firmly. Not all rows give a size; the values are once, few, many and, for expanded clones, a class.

cdr3_aa: CASSELGGFQETQYF
cdr3_nt: TGTGCCAGCAGTGAATTGGGCGGGTTCCAAGAGACCCAGTACTTC
cdr3_length: 15
j_call: TRBJ2-5
v_call: TRBV2
clone_size: .
d_call: .

cdr3_aa: CASSPGTWEQFF
cdr3_nt: TGTGCCAGCAGTCCGGGGACATGGGAGCAGTTCTTC
cdr3_length: 12
j_call: TRBJ2-1
v_call: TRBV6-1
clone_size: many
d_call: .

cdr3_aa: CASSEVAGRSTF
cdr3_nt: TGTGCCAGCAGTGAAGTGGCAGGGCGGAGCACCTTC
cdr3_length: 12
j_call: TRBJ1-2
v_call: TRBV10-3
clone_size: .
d_call: .

cdr3_aa: CASSEEAFVTSGFTDTQYF
cdr3_nt: TGTGCCAGCAGTGAAGAAGCCTTTGTGACTAGCGGGTTCACAGATACGCAGTATTTT
cdr3_length: 19
j_call: TRBJ2-3
v_call: TRBV2
clone_size: few
d_call: TRBD2

cdr3_aa: CASSLAAQGTQYF
cdr3_nt: TGTGCCAGCAGCTTGGCCGCTCAGGGGACCCAGTACTTC
cdr3_length: 13
j_call: TRBJ2-5
v_call: TRBV5-6
clone_size: .
d_call: .

cdr3_aa: CASSNRVNEQYF
cdr3_nt: TGTGCCAGTAGTAACAGGGTAAACGAGCAGTACTTC
cdr3_length: 12
j_call: TRBJ2-7
v_call: TRBV19
clone_size: .
d_call: .

cdr3_aa: CASSQGGRGVDNEQFF
cdr3_nt: TGCGCCAGCAGCCAAGGAGGGAGGGGGGTGGATAATGAGCAGTTCTTC
cdr3_length: 16
j_call: TRBJ2-1
v_call: TRBV4-1
clone_size: many
d_call: .

cdr3_aa: CASSLVPTGTLSPSGANVLTF
cdr3_nt: TGCGCCAGCAGCTTGGTTCCTACAGGGACCCTTTCTCCCTCTGGGGCCAACGTCCTGACTTTC
cdr3_length: 21
j_call: TRBJ2-6
v_call: TRBV5-1
clone_size: .
d_call: .

cdr3_aa: CASSPENRGRTGELFF
cdr3_nt: TGTGCCAGCAGCCCCGAGAACAGGGGTAGGACCGGGGAGCTGTTTTTT
cdr3_length: 16
j_call: TRBJ2-2
v_call: TRBV4-2
clone_size: .
d_call: TRBD1

cdr3_aa: CASSYLGRNTDAFF
cdr3_nt: TGTGCCAGCAGTTACCTGGGAAGGAACACTGACGCTTTCTTT
cdr3_length: 14
j_call: TRBJ1-1
v_call: TRBV6-5
clone_size: .
d_call: .

cdr3_aa: CASSLPPASGNTIYF
cdr3_nt: TGCGCCAGCAGTTTACCCCCGGCCTCTGGAAACACCATATATTTT
cdr3_length: 15
j_call: TRBJ1-3
v_call: TRBV28
clone_size: .
d_call: .

cdr3_aa: CACSAGRQGLHEQYF
cdr3_nt: TGTGCCTGCAGTGCGGGAAGACAGGGTCTACACGAGCAGTACTTC
cdr3_length: 15
j_call: TRBJ2-7
v_call: TRBV25-1
clone_size: .
d_call: .

cdr3_aa: CASSVFGQSYEQYF
cdr3_nt: TGTGCCAGCAGTGTGTTCGGGCAATCCTACGAGCAGTACTTC
cdr3_length: 14
j_call: TRBJ2-7
v_call: TRBV6-1
clone_size: many
d_call: .

cdr3_aa: CASTLVAPGLVSTGELFF
cdr3_nt: TGTGCCAGCACTTTAGTCGCTCCGGGACTAGTAAGCACCGGGGAGCTGTTTTTT
cdr3_length: 18
j_call: TRBJ2-2
v_call: TRBV27
clone_size: .
d_call: TRBD2

cdr3_aa: CAISESVGQGEAFF
cdr3_nt: TGTGCCATCAGTGAGTCGGTGGGACAGGGCGAAGCTTTCTTT
cdr3_length: 14
j_call: TRBJ1-1
v_call: TRBV10-3
clone_size: .
d_call: TRBD1

cdr3_aa: CATRGQGPRRDYGYTF
cdr3_nt: TGTGCCACCAGGGGGCAGGGGCCCCGAAGGGACTATGGCTACACCTTC
cdr3_length: 16
j_call: TRBJ1-2
v_call: TRBV2
clone_size: few
d_call: TRBD1

cdr3_aa: CASSDKGVFDTQYF
cdr3_nt: TGTGCCAGCAGTGATAAGGGAGTGTTTGATACGCAGTATTTT
cdr3_length: 14
j_call: TRBJ2-3
v_call: TRBV2
clone_size: .
d_call: .